Listed below are T cell receptor beta chains from one sample, sequenced in a study of PD-1 blockade in classical Hodgkin lymphoma. Only in-frame clones appear in the TCRdb table, and some are missing; sequencing was by immunoSEQ multiplex PCR. The repertoire has about 100,000 clones, 75% to 90% of them found once; the top ten carry about 6.1%. Here the sequenced sample was peripheral blood mononuclear cells (PBMCs), taken before the second cycle of nivolumab. The receptors were gathered from a human donor with classical Hodgkin lymphoma. The CDR3 runs from the conserved cysteine through the conserved F or W. D genes are given only for firm matches. Some rows mark clone size as missing; the rest say once, few, many or name a class of expanded clone.

TRBJ1-5,-,-,TRBV11-2,CASSLGTLSNQPQHF,TGTGCCAGCAGCTTAGGGACACTTAGCAATCAGCCCCAGCATTTT
TRBJ1-2,-,-,TRBV6-1,CASSDVPGASYTF,TGTGCCAGCAGTGATGTACCAGGGGCCTCCTACACCTTC
TRBJ2-7,-,TRBD2,TRBV7-6,CASSPRGGSSYEQYF,TGTGCCAGCAGCCCTCGGGGAGGGAGCTCCTACGAGCAGTACTTC
TRBJ2-2,-,TRBD1,TRBV6-6,CASSEGTGGGGELFF,TGTGCCAGCAGCGAGGGGACAGGGGGCGGTGGGGAGCTGTTTTTT
TRBJ2-3,once,TRBD2,TRBV2,CASRPTSGPTDTQYF,TGTGCCAGCAGACCGACTAGCGGGCCCACAGATACGCAGTATTTT
TRBJ2-7,-,-,TRBV6-6,CASSLWDMKILYEQYF,TGTGCCAGCAGTTTATGGGACATGAAAATTCTCTACGAGCAGTACTTC
TRBJ1-6,-,-,TRBV14,CASSQVVGSPLHF,TGTGCCAGCAGCCAAGTTGTTGGTTCACCCCTCCACTTT
TRBJ1-1,once,-,TRBV5-6,CASSLGVRAFF,TGTGCCAGCAGCTTGGGGGTTCGGGCTTTCTTT
TRBJ1-4,once,-,TRBV6-5,CASSPTGGSGEKLFF,TGTGCCAGCAGTCCTACGGGCGGATCAGGGGAAAAACTGTTTTTT
TRBJ1-3,-,-,TRBV5-4,CASSSEPWRIGGNTIYF,TGTGCCAGCAGCTCCGAACCTTGGCGGATAGGAGGAAACACCATATATTTT
TRBJ2-7,-,-,TRBV6-6,CASSPTLSSYEQYF,TGTGCCAGCAGCCCCACGCTGTCCTCCTACGAGCAGTACTTC
TRBJ1-2,-,TRBD1,TRBV9,CASSTVTGFVYGYTF,TGTGCCAGCAGCACGGTGACAGGGTTTGTCTATGGCTACACCTTC
TRBJ2-3,-,TRBD1,TRBV11-3,CASSSTGGGDTQYF,TGTGCCAGCAGCTCTACAGGGGGCGGTGATACGCAGTATTTT
TRBJ2-5,-,-,TRBV5-6,CASSDPTRLAETQYF,TGTGCCAGCAGCGATCCAACCCGGCTGGCGGAGACCCAGTACTTC
TRBJ2-3,-,-,TRBV7-2,CASSQYRVTDTQYF,TGTGCCAGCAGCCAATACAGGGTGACAGATACGCAGTATTTT
TRBJ1-2,-,-,TRBV19,CASTRHTEQVNYGYTF,TGTGCCAGTACCCGTCACACCGAACAGGTGAACTATGGCTACACCTTC
TRBJ1-2,-,-,TRBV4-1,CASSQDLMGGYTF,TGCGCCAGCAGCCAAGATTTGATGGGCGGCTACACCTTC
TRBJ2-7,-,-,TRBV6-1,CASSEGLRSYEQYF,TGTGCCAGCAGTGAAGGACTGAGATCCTACGAGCAGTACTTC
TRBJ2-2,-,TRBD1,TRBV5-1,CASNQQGMNTGELFF,TGCGCCAGCAACCAACAGGGGATGAACACCGGGGAGCTGTTTTTT
TRBJ1-6,-,-,TRBV6-6,CASSYSGWDGDSPLHF,TGTGCCAGCAGTTACTCCGGTTGGGATGGAGATTCACCCCTCCACTTT
TRBJ1-1,once,-,TRBV6-5,CASSYYAYDGRTEAFF,TGTGCCAGCAGTTATTATGCGTATGACGGCCGCACTGAAGCTTTCTTT
TRBJ1-5,-,-,TRBV7-2,CASSQRGSNQPQHF,TGTGCCAGCAGCCAACGTGGTAGCAATCAGCCCCAGCATTTT
TRBJ1-2,-,TRBD1,TRBV6-5,CASSYSTGGNGYTF,TGTGCCAGCAGTTACTCGACAGGGGGCAATGGCTACACCTTC
TRBJ2-6,-,-,TRBV27,CASSLIRAGANVLTF,TGTGCCAGCAGTTTAATCAGGGCTGGGGCCAACGTCCTGACTTTC
TRBJ1-5,-,TRBD1,TRBV7-8,CASSLRTGGQPQHF,TGTGCCAGCAGCCTAAGGACAGGGGGCCAGCCCCAGCATTTT
TRBJ1-2,-,-,TRBV5-1,CASSLNYGYTF,TGTGCCAGCAGCTTGAACTATGGCTACACCTTC
TRBJ1-6,medium-sized,-,TRBV5-6,CASSLWASSYNSPLHF,TGTGCCAGCAGCTTGTGGGCGAGCTCCTATAATTCACCCCTCCACTTT
TRBJ1-4,-,-,TRBV15,CATSRGASATNEKLFF,TGTGCCACCAGCAGAGGGGCCTCAGCAACTAATGAAAAACTGTTTTTT
TRBJ2-7,-,TRBD1,TRBV12-5,CASGLVRQPDRGYSYEQYF,TGTGCTAGTGGTTTGGTACGGCAACCGGACAGGGGATACTCCTACGAGCAGTACTTC
TRBJ1-1,-,-,TRBV6-6,CASSYPGFAEAFF,TGTGCCAGCAGTTATCCAGGGTTTGCTGAAGCTTTCTTT
TRBJ1-1,-,-,TRBV6-6,CASSRTALLGAFF,TGTGCCAGCAGTAGGACGGCCCTACTAGGAGCTTTCTTT
TRBJ2-1,-,-,TRBV2,CASSLYGGSSYNEQFF,TGTGCCAGCAGCCTTTATGGGGGGAGCTCCTACAATGAGCAGTTCTTC
TRBJ2-1,-,TRBD2,TRBV30,CAWSEGLAAYNEQFF,TGTGCCTGGAGTGAGGGACTAGCCGCCTACAATGAGCAGTTCTTC
TRBJ1-1,-,-,TRBV9,CASSVGVMNTEAFF,TGTGCCAGCAGTGTCGGGGTTATGAACACTGAAGCTTTCTTT
TRBJ1-2,-,TRBD1,TRBV5-1,CASSNGQGGYGYTF,TGCGCCAGCAGCAACGGACAGGGCGGCTATGGCTACACCTTC
TRBJ1-1,-,-,TRBV6-1,CASSEVVQTEAFF,TGTGCCAGCAGTGAAGTGGTCCAAACTGAAGCTTTCTTT
TRBJ2-7,-,-,TRBV10-3,CAISEAGVEQYF,TGTGCCATCAGTGAAGCAGGGGTCGAGCAGTACTTC
TRBJ2-3,once,TRBD1,TRBV7-3,CASSGTGGGTDTQYF,TGTGCCAGCAGCGGGACAGGGGGCGGCACAGATACGCAGTATTTT
TRBJ2-2,once,-,TRBV18,CASSPEFPGRGELFF,TGTGCCAGCTCACCAGAGTTCCCGGGACGCGGGGAGCTGTTTTTT
TRBJ2-2,-,TRBD1,TRBV28,CASSFWGQGNGELFF,TGTGCCAGCAGTTTCTGGGGACAGGGGAACGGGGAGCTGTTTTTT
TRBJ1-4,-,TRBD1,TRBV11-2,CASSLEPGTGPEKLFF,TGTGCCAGCAGCTTAGAACCCGGGACAGGGCCTGAAAAACTGTTTTTT
TRBJ1-2,once,TRBD1,TRBV28,CASSLIPGQGDYGYTF,TGTGCCAGCAGTTTAATTCCGGGACAGGGAGACTATGGCTACACCTTC
TRBJ2-1,-,TRBD1,TRBV4-1,CASSQPNRGSYNEQFF,TGCGCCAGCAGCCAGCCAAACAGGGGATCCTACAATGAGCAGTTCTTC
TRBJ2-3,-,-,TRBV11-2,CASSLTDTQYF,TGTGCCAGCAGCCTCACAGATACGCAGTATTTT
TRBJ2-3,-,-,TRBV30,CAWSGSADTQYF,TGTGCCTGGAGCGGATCGGCGGATACGCAGTATTTT
TRBJ2-7,-,-,TRBV5-5,CASSQDTVPYQQYF,TGCGCCAGCAGCCAAGATACAGTCCCCTACCAGCAGTACTTC
TRBJ2-7,-,-,TRBV5-6,CASSDGGQPQYF,TGTGCCAGCAGCGACGGGGGACAGCCGCAGTACTTC
TRBJ1-4,-,-,TRBV27,CASSDRFNEKLFF,TGTGCCAGCAGTGACAGGTTTAATGAAAAACTGTTTTTT